The clone carrying this T cell receptor beta chain was detected once. In the authors' methods: Estimation of nucleated cell counts relied on the amplification of reference gene primers. Data came from immunoSEQ multiplex PCR; TCRdb stores just in-frame clones and leaves some out. That table supplies the V and J calls and clone size; D and trimming were determined from the DNA. The repertoire includes 25,000 or so clones, approximately 90% of them detected once, and approximately 12% sits in the top ten. This sample stems from a study of blood T cell repertoires in COVID-19. Study details: There were acute and convalescent COVID-19 samples, and they came from the United States, Italy and Spain. PBMCs, B-cell-depleted T cells, or T cells were the source of the cDNA or gDNA that made up the material.

This CDR3 contains 14 residues. Germline CDR1 reads SGHRS; CDR2 reads YFSETQ. Trimming shortened V by 5 bases and J by 9 bases, and 18 bases separated the two germline ends. Material for sequencing was peripheral blood. The rearrangement uses TRBV5-1 and TRBJ2-1, with TRBD1 as a possible D gene (6 bases). The TCR originated in a woman of 80 years or more with active or convalescent COVID-19. DNA for the CDR3: TGCGCCAGCAGTTCGTTTACAGGGTCGGGTGAGCAGTTCTTC. Translating gives CASSSFTGSGEQFF.